A single sample is the source of the 17 T cell receptor beta chains below, sequenced in a study of T-cell memory formation after mild COVID-19. TCRdb analysed the 5' RACE reads with MiXCR anew, one entry per CDR3 protein. In the table there are 350,000 to 450,000 distinct CDR3 sequences, roughly a quarter of which are singletons. The specimen was PBMCs or a T cell subset sorted from them (not recorded which). The receptors originated from an adult woman who had mild COVID-19 (a few samples of this study predate the infection). Cell type and time point are not known.

The chain carries TRBV2 and TRBJ2-2; no firm D call. The V end was cut by 0 bases, the J end by 7 bases, with 12 bases between. Germline-derived CDR1 and CDR2 are SNHLY and FYNNEI. CDR3 size: 15 residues. The DNA of the CDR3 is TGTGCCAGCAGTGAAGCGGCCGGGTCTGGCGGGGAGCTGTTTTTT. Protein: CASSEAAGSGGELFF.

This chain links TRBV3-1 with TRBJ2-6, with D uncertain. V gave up 2 bases and J gave up 0 bases, with 5 bases separating them. The CDR3 loop spans 15 amino acids. Per the germline V gene, CDR1 is LGHDT and CDR2 is YNNKEL (reference sequence). CDR3 region: CASSQTTSGANVLTF. The CDR3 DNA follows: TGTGCCAGCAGCCAAACGACCTCTGGGGCCAACGTCCTGACTTTC.

V usage is TRBV6-5 and J usage is TRBJ1-5; D remains ambiguous. V was cut by 2 bases and J by 4 bases, with 12 bases left in between. The CDR3 covers 15 residues. Germline loops: CDR1 MNHEY, CDR2 SVGAGI. The CDR3 loop reads CASSYVAGRNQPQHF. In DNA, the CDR3 is TGTGCCAGCAGTTACGTGGCAGGTCGGAATCAGCCCCAGCATTTT.

This clonotype has only a few counts. This chain joins TRBV12-3 or TRBV12-4 and TRBJ1-2; 8 nucleotides match TRBD1. The CDR3 loop spans 12 amino acids. V lost 6 bases, J lost 7 bases, and 4 bases stayed unmatched. CDR3 DNA sequence: TGTGCCAGCAGCACAGGGGGATCTGGCTACACCTTC. Protein sequence: CASSTGGSGYTF.

The chain is built from TRBV12-3 or TRBV12-4 and TRBJ1-1, with unresolved D. This CDR3 has 13 residues. V was trimmed by 3 bases and J by 1 base, leaving 6 bases between them. The CDR3 spells CASSFLTNTEAFF. The CDR3, as DNA: TGTGCCAGCAGTTTCCTAACGAACACTGAAGCTTTCTTT.

This sequence joins TRBV20-1 and TRBJ2-3, with 10 bases that match TRBD2. Germline-derived CDR1 and CDR2 are DFQATT and SNEGSKA (reference sequence). V lost 3 bases to trimming and J lost 2 bases; unmatched junction nucleotides: 14. CDR3 length equals 18 residues. The CDR3 here is CSASGASGGAMVTDTQYF. In nucleotides, the CDR3 is TGCAGTGCTAGTGGGGCTAGCGGGGGTGCCATGGTCACAGATACGCAGTATTTT.

J is TRBJ2-1 and V is TRBV2; D is undetermined. V was trimmed by 4 bases and J by 5 bases, leaving 9 bases between them. Germline values: CDR1 SNHLY, CDR2 FYNNEI. CDR3 length equals 13 residues. This CDR3 reads CASSGEENNEQFF. The CDR3 DNA follows: TGTGCCAGCAGTGGTGAGGAGAACAATGAGCAGTTCTTC.

The chain employs TRBV7-3 and TRBJ2-1, with 12 nucleotides matching TRBD2. The CDR3 loop spans 15 amino acids. Trimming took 4 bases from V and 6 from J; bases not matched to a gene: 4. Looked up from germline, CDR1 is SGHTA and CDR2 is FQGTGA. CDR3 region: CASSWTSGAGNEQFF. CDR3 nucleotides: TGTGCCAGCAGCTGGACTAGCGGGGCTGGCAATGAGCAGTTCTTC.

This clonotype has only a few counts. This chain joins TRBV20-1 and TRBJ1-1; 10 bases align to TRBD1. J was trimmed by 5 bases and V by 3 bases; bases with no gene match: 9. The V gene's germline CDR1 is DFQATT and CDR2 SNEGSKA (reference sequence). The CDR3 contains 15 residues. The CDR3 here is CSARERQGANTEAFF. As DNA, the CDR3 is TGCAGTGCTAGGGAGAGACAGGGGGCAAATACTGAAGCTTTCTTT.

This clonotype has a single count. One end of the junction is discordant with germline, which a read error may explain. J is TRBJ2-7 and V is TRBV25-1; 7 bases line up with TRBD2. Germline CDR1 and CDR2: MGHDK and SYGVNS. There are 14 residues in the CDR3. The CDR3 is CAISDLASGYEQYF. The CDR3 DNA follows: TGTGCCATCAGTGATCTGGCTAGCGGATACGAGCAGTACTTC.

The gene calls are TRBV6-5 and TRBJ1-4; TRBD1 is a possible D gene (6 bases). Germline V gives CDR1 MNHEY, CDR2 SVGAGI. This CDR3 spans 12 amino acids. V lost 6 bases, J lost 10 bases, and 12 bases lay in between. The CDR3, as DNA: TGTGCCAGCAGAGGGGAGGGGGGAAAACTGTTTTTT. It is translated as CASRGEGGKLFF.

In its sample, this clonotype was seen a few times. V gene TRBV2 combines with J gene TRBJ1-1; no reliable D call. The CDR3 extends over 14 amino acids. Between the trimmed V and J ends, which lost 5 bases and 1 base, there was a span of 11 bases. Per the germline V gene, CDR1 is SNHLY and CDR2 is FYNNEI. CDR3 residues: CASSLRHQNTEAFF. In DNA form, the CDR3 reads TGTGCCAGCAGTCTGAGACACCAGAACACTGAAGCTTTCTTT.

The rearrangement links TRBV7-9 to TRBJ1-2, with D possibly TRBD1 on 5 matching bases. The V end lost 9 bases, the J end lost 7 bases, and 15 bases lay between the germline ends. The CDR3 contains 12 residues. Germline loops: CDR1 SEHNR, CDR2 FQNEAQ (reference sequence). CDR3 sequence: CARRPGLLGYTF. CDR3 nucleotide sequence: TGTGCCAGAAGGCCGGGGCTGCTTGGCTACACCTTC.

V usage is TRBV9 and J usage is TRBJ2-2, with 8 bases aligning to TRBD2. The CDR3 sequence is 14 residues long. The germline V gene has CDR1 SGDLS and CDR2 YYNGEE. The J segment lost 1 base and the V segment lost 6 bases, leaving 2 bases of the junction unmatched. CDR3: CASNSGVNTGELFF. As DNA, the CDR3 is TGTGCCAGCAATAGCGGGGTGAACACCGGGGAGCTGTTTTTT.

The gene calls are TRBV7-9 and TRBJ2-3; 9 bases line up with TRBD1. Germline V lookup: CDR1 SEHNR, CDR2 FQNEAQ (reference sequence). V shed 3 bases and J 4 bases; nucleotides not matched to a gene: 5. The CDR3 contains 15 residues. This CDR3 is CASSFRDREADTQYF. CDR3 bases: TGTGCCAGCAGCTTTAGGGACAGGGAGGCAGATACGCAGTATTTT.

This rearrangement joins TRBV12-3 or TRBV12-4 to TRBJ2-1, with D perhaps matching TRBD1 or TRBD2 (5 bases each). Trimming removed 8 bases at V and 3 bases at J, with 11 bases between. This CDR3 contains 13 residues. CDR3 sequence (DNA): TGTGCCAGCCTACGGGACCTCTACAATGAGCAGTTCTTC. Residues: CASLRDLYNEQFF.

The chain carries TRBV29-1 and TRBJ2-2; TRBD1 aligns across 9 bases. This CDR3 region has 14 residues. V lost 7 bases and J lost 4; bases outside the gene matches: 7. Germline CDR1 reads SQVTM; CDR2 reads ANQGSEA. CDR3 in amino acids: CSANRQGGTGELFF. The CDR3 DNA reads TGCAGCGCTAATCGACAGGGGGGCACCGGGGAGCTGTTTTTT.